This T cell receptor beta chain was recovered during a study of shared clonotypes between healthy human individuals. Concerning this clone itself: Its antigen is currently unknown.

Study results and limitations: Naive subsets generally had larger estimated richness than memory subsets.

CD8 cells classed as naive were CD45RO-negative and positively selected for CCR7, excluding terminally differentiated effector memory CD45RA+ cells. All donors were Caucasian adults living in Nashville, Tennessee. Deep was the level at which the assay was run. The protocol was immunoSEQ multiplex PCR, while the TCRdb copy is restricted to in-frame clones and leaves out a portion. The repertoire holds hundreds of thousands of clones, 90% to 95% seen once, with 24% in the top ten. V lost 4 bases and J 2 bases, leaving 25 bases between the germline ends. The CDR3 contains 19 residues. From germline, CDR1 is SGHAT and CDR2 FQNNGV.

The sample was naive CD8+ T cells sorted from blood. V and J are TRBV11-2 and TRBJ2-3; D not certain. This receptor was identified in a man aged 25-40 years in good health. CDR3 amino acids: CASSSLSQIAMAHTDTQYF. CDR3 bases: TGTGCCAGCAGCTCCTTATCGCAGATAGCCATGGCACACACAGATACGCAGTATTTT.